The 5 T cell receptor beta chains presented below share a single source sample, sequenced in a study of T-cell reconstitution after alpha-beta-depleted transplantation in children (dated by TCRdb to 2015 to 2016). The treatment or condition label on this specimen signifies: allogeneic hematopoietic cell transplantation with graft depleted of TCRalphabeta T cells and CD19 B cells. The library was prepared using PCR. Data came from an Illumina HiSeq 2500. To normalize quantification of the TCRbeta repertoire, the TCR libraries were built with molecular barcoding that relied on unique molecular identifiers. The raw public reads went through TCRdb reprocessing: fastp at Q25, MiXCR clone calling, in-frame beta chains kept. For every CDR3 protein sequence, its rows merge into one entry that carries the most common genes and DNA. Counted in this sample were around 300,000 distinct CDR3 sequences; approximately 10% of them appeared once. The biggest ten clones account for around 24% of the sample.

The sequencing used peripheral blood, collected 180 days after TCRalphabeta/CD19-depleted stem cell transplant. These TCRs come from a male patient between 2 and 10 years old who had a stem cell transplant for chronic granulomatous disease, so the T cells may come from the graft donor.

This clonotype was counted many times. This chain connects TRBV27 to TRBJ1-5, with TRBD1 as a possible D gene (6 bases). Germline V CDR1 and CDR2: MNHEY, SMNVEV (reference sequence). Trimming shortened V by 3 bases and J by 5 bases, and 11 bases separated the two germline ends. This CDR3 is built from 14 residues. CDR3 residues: CASSLQAGDQPQHF. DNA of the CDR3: TGTGCCAGCAGTTTGCAGGCAGGGGATCAGCCCCAGCATTTT.

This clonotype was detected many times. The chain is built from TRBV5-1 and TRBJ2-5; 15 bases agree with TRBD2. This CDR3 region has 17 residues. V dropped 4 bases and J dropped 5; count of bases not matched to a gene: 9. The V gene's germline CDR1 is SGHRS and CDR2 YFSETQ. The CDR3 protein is CASSPRTSGRARETQYF. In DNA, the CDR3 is TGCGCCAGCAGCCCCCGGACTAGCGGGAGGGCCCGGGAGACCCAGTACTTC.

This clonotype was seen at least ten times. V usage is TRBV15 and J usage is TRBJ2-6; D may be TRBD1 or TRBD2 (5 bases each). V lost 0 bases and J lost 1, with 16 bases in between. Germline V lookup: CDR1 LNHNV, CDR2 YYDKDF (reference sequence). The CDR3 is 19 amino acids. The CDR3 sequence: CATSRDVPEWGSGANVLTF. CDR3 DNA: TGTGCCACCAGCAGAGATGTACCAGAATGGGGGTCTGGGGCCAACGTCCTGACTTTC.

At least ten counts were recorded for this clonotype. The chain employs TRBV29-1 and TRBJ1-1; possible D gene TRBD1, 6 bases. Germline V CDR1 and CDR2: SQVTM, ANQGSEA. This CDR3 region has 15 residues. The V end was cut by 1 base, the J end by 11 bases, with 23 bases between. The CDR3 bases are TGCAGCGTTGAAGCCGAACAGGGTCCCCCAAGATCGGCTTTCTTT. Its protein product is CSVEAEQGPPRSAFF.

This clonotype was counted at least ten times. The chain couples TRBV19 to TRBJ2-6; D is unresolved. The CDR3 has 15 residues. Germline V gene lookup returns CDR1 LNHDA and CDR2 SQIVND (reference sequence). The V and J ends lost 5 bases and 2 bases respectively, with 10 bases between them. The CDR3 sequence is CASSPSGAGANVLTF. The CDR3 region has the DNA TGTGCCAGTAGTCCCAGTGGGGCTGGGGCCAACGTCCTGACTTTC.